The 9 T cell receptor beta chains given below trace back to one sample, sequenced in a study of radiotherapy plus CTLA-4 blockade in lung cancer. Only in-frame clones appear in the TCRdb table, and some are missing; sequencing was by immunoSEQ multiplex PCR. The data hold 85,000 to 90,000 clones, with approximately 79% observed a single time. Sequences were derived from peripheral blood, sampled from a patient treated with radiotherapy plus ipilimumab. Receptor source: a human donor with non-small cell lung cancer that progressed on radiotherapy plus ipilimumab.

The chain carries TRBV7-3 and TRBJ2-1, with 12 bases aligning to TRBD2. The germline gives CDR1 SGHTA, CDR2 FQGTGA. The V gene end was trimmed by 5 bases and the J gene end by 7 bases; junction bases not matched to a gene: 9. CDR3 length: 16 amino acids. CDR3 in amino acids: CASSLTASGRGNEQFF. The DNA of the CDR3 is TGTGCCAGCAGCCTCACGGCTAGCGGGAGGGGGAATGAGCAGTTCTTC.

The genes are TRBV6-1 and TRBJ2-7; D uncertain. CDR1 and CDR2 from the germline V gene are MNHNS and SASEGT. Trimming stripped 2 bases from V and 1 base from J, with 9 bases between. The CDR3 contains 14 residues. Here the CDR3 reads CASSEPTVSYEQYF. The CDR3 coding sequence is TGTGCCAGCAGTGAACCAACGGTTTCCTACGAGCAGTACTTC.

V gene TRBV9 combines with J gene TRBJ2-3; possible D gene TRBD1, 6 bases. The germline V gene has CDR1 SGDLS and CDR2 YYNGEE. The V end lost 0 bases, the J end lost 4 bases, and 12 bases lay between the germline ends. CDR3 length equals 15 residues. Here the CDR3 DNA reads TGTGCCAGCAGCGTAGCCGCGGACAGTTCAGATACGCAGTATTTT. Translated: CASSVAADSSDTQYF.

J is TRBJ1-1 and V is TRBV5-4, with TRBD1 matching over 8 bases. This CDR3 is 14 amino acids long. Germline V lookup: CDR1 SGHNT, CDR2 YYREEE (reference sequence). The junction had 11 bases not matched to a gene; V was cut back by 0 bases and J by 13 bases. The CDR3 region is CASSLGQGPAGGFF. Here the CDR3 DNA reads TGTGCCAGCAGCTTGGGACAGGGGCCCGCCGGGGGTTTCTTT.

The chain links TRBV6-1 to TRBJ2-5; possibly TRBD1 or TRBD2 for D (6 bases each). This CDR3 is built from 13 residues. V was cut by 7 bases and J by 6 bases, with 15 bases left in between. Per the germline V gene, CDR1 is MNHNS and CDR2 is SASEGT. CDR3 loop: CASIRGPSQTQYF. DNA of the CDR3: TGTGCCAGCATCCGGGGGCCCAGCCAGACCCAGTACTTC.

The table lists this clone with a count of one. The chain employs TRBV6-6 and TRBJ2-3; 7 positions agree with TRBD2. The CDR3 has 14 residues. CDR1 and CDR2 from the germline V gene are MNHNY and SVGAGI (reference sequence). Trimming took 4 bases from V and 3 from J; bases not matched to a gene: 4. As DNA, the CDR3 is TGTGCCAGCAGTTCCTGGGGGGGAACAGATACGCAGTATTTT. This sequence encodes CASSSWGGTDTQYF.

V is TRBV7-9 and J is TRBJ2-7, with 7 bases identical to TRBD1. The CDR3 contains 12 residues. Per the germline V gene, CDR1 is SEHNR and CDR2 is FQNEAQ (reference sequence). After removal of 8 bases from V and 5 bases from J, the junction contained 6 bases not matched to a gene. CDR3 DNA sequence: TGTGCCAGCCGACAGGGAGCCAACGAGCAGTACTTC. Protein product: CASRQGANEQYF. The full variable domain, its missing parts supplied by reference TRBV7-9 and TRBJ2-7, is DTGVSQNPRHKITKRGQNVTFRCDPISEHNRLYWYRQTLGQGPEFLTYFQNEAQLEKSRLLSDRFSAERPKGSFSTLEIQRTEQGDSAMYLCASRQGANEQYFGPGTRLTVT.

There are many counts of this clone. The chain links TRBV7-9 to TRBJ1-2; 7 nucleotides line up with TRBD1. Germline CDR1 reads SEHNR; CDR2 reads FQNEAQ (reference sequence). This CDR3 region has 13 residues. V trimming: 3 bases; J trimming: 6 bases; junction bases outside the gene matches: 4. The CDR3 loop reads CASSLGTADGYTF. DNA of the CDR3: TGTGCCAGCAGCTTGGGGACAGCCGATGGCTACACCTTC.

The sample holds a few counts of this clone. The chain is built from TRBV5-4 and TRBJ2-1; 7 nucleotides line up with TRBD2. This CDR3 comprises 14 residues. Germline trimming cut 0 bases from V and 8 bases from J; bases unmatched to any gene: 5. Germline V gene sequence: CDR1 SGHNT, CDR2 YYREEE (reference sequence). The CDR3 DNA sequence: TGTGCCAGCAGCTTGGGGGAGGGTGTGGATGAGCAGTTCTTC. This translates into CASSLGEGVDEQFF.